Listed here are 18 T cell receptor beta chains from one sample, sequenced in a study of blood T cell repertoires in COVID-19. Clones were read by immunoSEQ multiplex PCR, and TCRdb kept only the in-frame ones, dropping some. The sample yields about 280,000 clones, roughly 80% seen once. Material: PBMCs or T cells enriched from blood (not recorded which). These receptor sequences come from a man aged 35-49 years who had been exposed to COVID-19.

This chain connects TRBV5-1 to TRBJ2-3, with 8 positions matching TRBD2. Germline V gene data show CDR1 as SGHRS and CDR2 as YFSETQ. The CDR3 length is 14 residues. With 6 bases clipped from V and 6 bases from J, the junction kept 9 bases outside the gene matches. The CDR3 nucleotides are TGCGCCAGCACCCCGGGAGGGGGGACCGATACGCAGTATTTT. Its protein is CASTPGGGTDTQYF.

The chain has TRBV12-3 or TRBV12-4 and TRBJ1-1; 8 positions match TRBD1. After removal of 6 bases from V and 11 bases from J, the junction contained 8 bases not matched to a gene. This CDR3 region has 12 residues. The CDR3 DNA follows: TGTGCCAGCAGCCCCGGACAGGGAGAGGCTTTCTTT. It is translated as CASSPGQGEAFF.

This clone was found once. The rearrangement links TRBV3-1 (or the pseudogene TRBV3-2) to TRBJ1-3; possible D gene TRBD1, 5 bases. V lost 4 bases, J lost 4 bases, and 14 bases lay in between. Germline CDR1 LGHDT, CDR2 YNNKEL (reference sequence). The CDR3 totals 15 residues. The CDR3 loop is CASSRVGTLGNTIYF. CDR3 nucleotide sequence: TGTGCCAGCAGCCGCGTAGGGACTCTGGGAAACACCATATATTTT.

This clone was picked up a small number of times. Here the CDR3 reads CASNRQGVGYEQYF. DNA of the CDR3: TGTGCCAGCAACCGACAGGGTGTGGGCTACGAGCAGTACTTC. This chain connects TRBV6-5 to TRBJ2-7, with TRBD1 matching over 7 bases. The germline V gene has CDR1 MNHEY and CDR2 SVGAGI. V lost 7 bases and J lost 3; bases outside the gene matches: 9. The CDR3 runs 14 residues.

The J gene is TRBJ2-1, the V gene TRBV11-1, with D perhaps matching TRBD2 (6 bases). Trimming cost V 7 bases and J 12 bases, with 19 bases left between them. The length of the CDR3 is 13 residues. CDR1 and CDR2 (germline): SGHAT, FQDESV (reference sequence). The CDR3 sequence is CASNYRDSDPQFF. CDR3 sequence (DNA): TGTGCCAGCAATTACCGGGACTCAGACCCGCAGTTCTTC. The whole variable domain, filled in from reference TRBV11-1 and TRBJ2-1, reads EAEVAQSPRYKITEKSQAVAFWCDPISGHATLYWYRQILGQGPELLVQFQDESVVDDSQLPKDRFSAERLKGVDSTLKIQPAELGDSAMYLCASNYRDSDPQFFGPGTRLTVL.

The chain employs TRBV5-5 and TRBJ1-3; the D gene is possibly TRBD1 (6 bases). This CDR3 region has 15 residues. CDR1 is SGHKS and CDR2 is YYEKEE in the germline V gene (reference sequence). The V end lost 4 bases, the J end lost 0 bases, and 11 bases lay between the germline ends. The CDR3 DNA sequence: TGTGCCAGCAGCAACGACAGGCTCTCTGGAAACACCATATATTTT. Translating it yields CASSNDRLSGNTIYF.

The chain employs TRBV7-3 and TRBJ1-1, with TRBD1 matching 9 bases. The CDR3 has 16 amino acids. Losses at the gene ends were 4 bases for V and 5 bases for J; bases not matched to a gene: 11. Germline CDR1 reads SGHTA; CDR2 reads FQGTGA. CDR3 loop: CASSWSGTGIWTEAFF. CDR3 DNA sequence: TGTGCCAGCAGCTGGTCCGGGACAGGGATTTGGACTGAAGCTTTCTTT.

This chain uses TRBV4-2 with TRBJ2-1; tentative D call: TRBD1 (5 bases). The germline V gene has CDR1 LGHNA and CDR2 YNFKEQ. V gave up 0 bases and J gave up 13 bases, with 13 bases separating them. There are 13 residues in the CDR3. CDR3 in amino acids: CASSQDLQGLQFF. CDR3 nucleotide sequence: TGTGCCAGCAGCCAAGATCTTCAGGGCCTACAGTTCTTC.

The chain joins TRBV18 to TRBJ2-1; TRBD1 matches at 8 bases. The CDR3 runs 15 residues. J lost 9 bases, V lost 1 base, and 8 bases had no gene match. Per the germline V gene, CDR1 is KGHSH and CDR2 is LQKENI. CDR3 protein: CASSPRTTGAAEQFF. The CDR3 DNA is TGTGCCAGCTCACCACGAACGACAGGGGCGGCTGAGCAGTTCTTC.

The CDR3 bases are TGTGCCAGCAGCTTTACTAGAGAGCAGTACTTC. Its protein product is CASSFTREQYF. The chain has TRBV5-6 and TRBJ2-7; D might be TRBD2 (5 bases). V lost 2 bases, J lost 7 bases, and 7 bases lay in between. Looked up from germline, CDR1 is SGHDT and CDR2 is YYEEEE. This CDR3 is 11 amino acids long.

The genes are TRBV5-8 and TRBJ1-5, with 7 bases aligning to TRBD1. CDR1 and CDR2 (germline): SGHTS, YDEGEE. The V segment lost 0 bases and the J segment 6 bases; nucleotides outside the gene matches: 0. The CDR3 is 13 residues long. This chain's CDR3 is CASSLDRGQPQHF. CDR3 bases: TGTGCCAGCAGCTTGGACAGGGGTCAGCCCCAGCATTTT.

The chain recombines TRBV7-6 with TRBJ2-3; the match to TRBD2 covers 11 bases. The CDR3 runs to 17 residues. Germline V lookup: CDR1 SGHVS, CDR2 FNYEAQ. The ends lost 5 bases at V and 0 bases at J; junction bases unmatched: 7. The CDR3 DNA reads TGTGCCAGCAGCCGCCTAGCGGGAGGCCTAAGCACAGATACGCAGTATTTT. Protein sequence: CASSRLAGGLSTDTQYF.

This rearrangement joins TRBV18 to TRBJ2-7; 7 positions match TRBD1. CDR3 length: 13 amino acids. Per germline, CDR1 KGHSH and CDR2 LQKENI. The trim removed 5 bases at V and 7 bases at J, leaving 8 bases unmatched. The CDR3 DNA reads TGTGCCAGCTCAGAAGGGACAGCAAGGGAGCAGTACTTC. Translating it yields CASSEGTAREQYF. Full variable domain (missing parts from reference TRBV18 and TRBJ2-7): NAGVMQNPRHLVRRRGQEARLRCSPMKGHSHVYWYRQLPEEGLKFMVYLQKENIIDESGMPKERFSAEFPKEGPSILRIQQVVRGDSAAYFCASSEGTAREQYFGPGTRLTVT.

V gene TRBV11-2 combines with J gene TRBJ1-3, with TRBD1 matching over 7 bases. The ends lost 6 bases at V and 1 base at J; junction bases unmatched: 3. Germline V gene sequence: CDR1 SGHAT, CDR2 FQNNGV. The CDR3 is 14 residues long. The CDR3 loop reads CASRSQGSGNTIYF. The CDR3 coding sequence is TGTGCCAGCAGATCACAGGGGTCTGGAAACACCATATATTTT.

The chain combines TRBV7-6 with TRBJ2-1; D not certain. The CDR3 consists of 13 residues. With 0 bases removed from V and 10 bases from J, the gap between germline ends came to 10 bases. Looked up from germline, CDR1 is SGHVS and CDR2 is FNYEAQ. CDR3 protein: CASSLAWRGEQFF. The CDR3 bases are TGTGCCAGCAGCTTAGCGTGGAGAGGAGAGCAGTTCTTC.

V is TRBV6-5 and J is TRBJ1-5; D may be TRBD1 (6 bases). CDR1 and CDR2 from the germline V gene are MNHEY and SVGAGI. The CDR3 has 15 amino acids. Between the trimmed V and J ends, which lost 2 bases and 6 bases, there was a span of 14 bases. For the CDR3, the DNA is TGTGCCAGCAGTTACCGGGGGGCGCCGGGTCAGCCCCAGCATTTT. Protein sequence: CASSYRGAPGQPQHF.

The rearrangement links TRBV19 to TRBJ2-7, with a tentative D call TRBD1 (5 bases). The germline CDR1 and CDR2 sequences are LNHDA and SQIVND (reference sequence). V lost 9 bases, J lost 1 base, and 10 bases lay in between. This CDR3 is 12 amino acids long. CDR3 DNA: TGTGCCAGCACTGACAGATCCTACGAGCAGTACTTC. Amino acids: CASTDRSYEQYF.

The chain couples TRBV7-6 to TRBJ2-3; D might be TRBD1 (6 bases). This CDR3 contains 13 residues. Germline V gene sequence: CDR1 SGHVS, CDR2 FNYEAQ. The V and J ends lost 1 base and 10 bases respectively, with 12 bases between them. The CDR3 DNA follows: TGTGCCAGCAGCTTAGGCCACAGGGAACCGCAGTATTTT. Its protein product is CASSLGHREPQYF.